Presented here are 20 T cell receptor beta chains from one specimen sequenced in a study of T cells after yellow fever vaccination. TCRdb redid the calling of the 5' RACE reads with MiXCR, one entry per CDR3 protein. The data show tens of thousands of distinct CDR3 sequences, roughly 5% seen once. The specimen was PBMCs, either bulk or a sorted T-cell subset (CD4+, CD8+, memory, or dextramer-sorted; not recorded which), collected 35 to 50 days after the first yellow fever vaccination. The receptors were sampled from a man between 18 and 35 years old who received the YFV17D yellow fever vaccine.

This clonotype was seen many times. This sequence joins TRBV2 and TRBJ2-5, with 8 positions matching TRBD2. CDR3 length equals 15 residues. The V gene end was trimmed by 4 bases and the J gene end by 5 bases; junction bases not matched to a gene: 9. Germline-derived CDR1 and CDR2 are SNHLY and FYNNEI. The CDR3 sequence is CASSGAGTRLETQYF. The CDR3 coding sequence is TGTGCCAGCAGTGGGGCGGGGACTAGATTGGAGACCCAGTACTTC. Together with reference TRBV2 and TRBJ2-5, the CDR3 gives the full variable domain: EPEVTQTPSHQVTQMGQEVILRCVPISNHLYFYWYRQILGQKVEFLVSFYNNEISEKSEIFDDQFSVERPDGSNFTLKIRSTKLEDSAMYFCASSGAGTRLETQYFGPGTRLLVL.

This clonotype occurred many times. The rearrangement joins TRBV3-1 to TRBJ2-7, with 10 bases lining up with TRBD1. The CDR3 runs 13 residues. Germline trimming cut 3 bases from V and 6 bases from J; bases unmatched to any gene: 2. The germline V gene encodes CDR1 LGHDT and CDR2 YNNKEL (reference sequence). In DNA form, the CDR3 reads TGTGCCAGCAGCCATCGGACAGGGGGCGAGCAGTACTTC. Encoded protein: CASSHRTGGEQYF.

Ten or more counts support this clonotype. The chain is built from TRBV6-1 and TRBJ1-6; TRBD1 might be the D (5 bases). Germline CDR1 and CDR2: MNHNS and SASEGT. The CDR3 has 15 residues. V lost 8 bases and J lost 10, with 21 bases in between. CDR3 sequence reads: CASGMDTTPASPLHF. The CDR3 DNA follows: TGTGCCAGCGGGATGGACACAACACCCGCATCACCCCTCCACTTT.

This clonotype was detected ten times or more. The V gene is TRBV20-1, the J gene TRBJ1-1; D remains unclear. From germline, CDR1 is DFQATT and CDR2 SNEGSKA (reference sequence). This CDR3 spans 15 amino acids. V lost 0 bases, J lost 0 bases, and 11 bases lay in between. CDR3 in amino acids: CSARDGREMNTEAFF. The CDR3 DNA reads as TGCAGTGCTAGAGATGGAAGGGAAATGAACACTGAAGCTTTCTTT.

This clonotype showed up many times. CDR3 nucleotides: TGTGCCAGCAGTTTATCGATTGGACAGGGGAGGTATGGCTACACCTTC. Amino acid sequence: CASSLSIGQGRYGYTF. The chain combines TRBV27 with TRBJ1-2; TRBD1 matches at 9 bases. V dropped 0 bases and J dropped 5; count of bases not matched to a gene: 7. The germline gives CDR1 MNHEY, CDR2 SMNVEV (reference sequence). The CDR3 consists of 16 residues.

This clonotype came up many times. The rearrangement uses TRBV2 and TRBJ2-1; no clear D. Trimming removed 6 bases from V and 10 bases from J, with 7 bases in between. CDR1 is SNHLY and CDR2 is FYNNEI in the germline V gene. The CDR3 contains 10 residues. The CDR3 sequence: CASRFREQFF. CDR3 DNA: TGTGCCAGCAGATTTAGGGAGCAGTTCTTC.

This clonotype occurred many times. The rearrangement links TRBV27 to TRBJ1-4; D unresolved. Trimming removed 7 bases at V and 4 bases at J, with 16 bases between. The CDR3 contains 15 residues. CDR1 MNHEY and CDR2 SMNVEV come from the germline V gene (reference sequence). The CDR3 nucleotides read TGTGCCAGCACTTCCGCGGCGTCCTTTAATGAAAAACTGTTTTTT. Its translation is CASTSAASFNEKLFF.

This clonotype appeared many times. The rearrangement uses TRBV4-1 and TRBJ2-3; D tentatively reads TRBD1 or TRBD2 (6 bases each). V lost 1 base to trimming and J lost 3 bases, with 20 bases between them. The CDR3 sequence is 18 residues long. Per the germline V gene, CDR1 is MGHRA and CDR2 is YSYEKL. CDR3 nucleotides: TGCGCCAGCAGCCAAGGGGCTCGGGGGCCCCAAGGGACAGATACGCAGTATTTT. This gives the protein CASSQGARGPQGTDTQYF.

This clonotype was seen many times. CDR3 bases: TGCAGTCCCAAAGGGGGGGGAGAGACCCAGTACTTC. As protein: CSPKGGGETQYF. V gene TRBV20-1 combines with J gene TRBJ2-5; D may be TRBD2 (7 bases). V was shortened by 8 bases and J by 4 bases, with 14 bases between the two germline ends. The germline V gene has CDR1 DFQATT and CDR2 SNEGSKA (reference sequence). This CDR3 has 12 amino acids.

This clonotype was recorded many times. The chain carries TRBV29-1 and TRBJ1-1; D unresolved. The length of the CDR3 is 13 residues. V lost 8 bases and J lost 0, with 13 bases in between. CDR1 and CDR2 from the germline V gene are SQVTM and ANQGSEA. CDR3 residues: CSILRVLNTEAFF. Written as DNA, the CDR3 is TGCAGCATATTGCGGGTATTGAACACTGAAGCTTTCTTT.

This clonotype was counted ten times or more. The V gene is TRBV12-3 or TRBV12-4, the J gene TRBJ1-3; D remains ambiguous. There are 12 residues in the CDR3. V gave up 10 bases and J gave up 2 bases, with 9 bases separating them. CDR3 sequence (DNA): TGTGCCAATGCGTGGGCTGGAAACACCATATATTTT. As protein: CANAWAGNTIYF.

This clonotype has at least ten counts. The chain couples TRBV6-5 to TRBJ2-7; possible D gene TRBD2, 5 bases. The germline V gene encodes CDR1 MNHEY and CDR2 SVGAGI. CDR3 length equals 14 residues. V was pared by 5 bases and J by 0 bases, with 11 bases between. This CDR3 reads CASSNGESSYEQYF. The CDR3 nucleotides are TGTGCCAGCAGTAACGGGGAGAGCTCCTACGAGCAGTACTTC.

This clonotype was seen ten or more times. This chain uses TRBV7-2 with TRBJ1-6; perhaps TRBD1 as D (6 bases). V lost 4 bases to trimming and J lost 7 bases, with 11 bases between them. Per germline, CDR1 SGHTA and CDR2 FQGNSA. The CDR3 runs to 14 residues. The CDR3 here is CASSYRVGNSPLHF. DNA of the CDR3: TGTGCCAGCAGCTACAGGGTGGGGAATTCACCCCTCCACTTT. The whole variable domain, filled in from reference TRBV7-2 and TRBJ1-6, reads GAGVSQSPSNKVTEKGKDVELRCDPISGHTALYWYRQSLGQGLEFLIYFQGNSAPDKSGLPSDRFSAERTGGSVSTLTIQRTQQEDSAVYLCASSYRVGNSPLHFGNGTRLTVT.

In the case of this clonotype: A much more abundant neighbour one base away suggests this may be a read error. As DNA, the CDR3 is TGTGCCAGCAGCCAAGGGGAAGCACCCCTCCACTTT. Amino acids: CASSQGEAPLHF. The chain uses TRBV3-1 and TRBJ1-6; D is unresolved. Germline assignment: CDR1 LGHDT and CDR2 YNNKEL (reference sequence). CDR3 length: 12 residues. V was pared by 1 base and J by 11 bases, with 6 bases between.

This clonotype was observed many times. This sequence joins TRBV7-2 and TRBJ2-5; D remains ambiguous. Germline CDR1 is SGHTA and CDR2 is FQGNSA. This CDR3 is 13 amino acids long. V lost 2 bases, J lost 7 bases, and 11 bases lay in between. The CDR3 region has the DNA TGTGCCAGCAGCTTAAGCCTAATTGGGACCCAGTACTTC. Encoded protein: CASSLSLIGTQYF.

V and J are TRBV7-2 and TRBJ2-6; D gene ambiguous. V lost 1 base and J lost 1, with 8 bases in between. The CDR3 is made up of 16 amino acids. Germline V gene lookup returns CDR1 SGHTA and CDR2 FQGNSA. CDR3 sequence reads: CASSLGLGSGANVLTF. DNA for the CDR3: TGTGCCAGCAGCTTAGGGCTTGGGTCTGGGGCCAACGTCCTGACTTTC.

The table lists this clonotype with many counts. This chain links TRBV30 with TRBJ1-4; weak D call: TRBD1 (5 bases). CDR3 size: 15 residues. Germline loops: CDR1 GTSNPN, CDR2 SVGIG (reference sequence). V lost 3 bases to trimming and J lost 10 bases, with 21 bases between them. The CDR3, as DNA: TGTGCCTGGAGCGACACCGGGGCCCTCGGTGGAAAACTGTTTTTT. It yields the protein CAWSDTGALGGKLFF.

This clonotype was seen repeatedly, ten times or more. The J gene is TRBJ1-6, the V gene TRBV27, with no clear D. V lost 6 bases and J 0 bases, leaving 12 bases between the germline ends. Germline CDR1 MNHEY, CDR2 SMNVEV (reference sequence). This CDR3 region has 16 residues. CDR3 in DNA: TGTGCCAGCAGATCTCCCTTGCGCTCCTATAATTCACCCCTCCACTTT. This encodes CASRSPLRSYNSPLHF.

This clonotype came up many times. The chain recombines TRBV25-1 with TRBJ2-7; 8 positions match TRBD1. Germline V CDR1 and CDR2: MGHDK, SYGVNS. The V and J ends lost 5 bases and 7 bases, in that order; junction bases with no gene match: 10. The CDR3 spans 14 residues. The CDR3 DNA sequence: TGTGCCAGCAGTCCCGTAGGGACAGGTTCTGAGCAGTACTTC. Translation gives CASSPVGTGSEQYF.

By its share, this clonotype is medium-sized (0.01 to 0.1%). CDR3 residues: CASSEGDTGELFF. CDR3 sequence (DNA): TGTGCCAGCAGTGAAGGGGACACCGGGGAGCTGTTTTTT. This chain uses TRBV6-4 with TRBJ2-2; D possibly corresponds to TRBD1 (5 bases). The V gene lost 3 bases and the J gene lost 3 bases, with 5 bases spanning the gap. The CDR3 covers 13 residues. CDR1 and CDR2 from the germline V gene are MRHNA and SNTAGT.